Listed below are T cell receptor beta chains from one sample, sequenced in a study of blood T cell repertoires in COVID-19. Produced via immunoSEQ multiplex PCR; TCRdb's table is partial and in-frame only. The repertoire includes more than 95,000 clones, 85% of them detected once, and 25% to 30% sits in the top ten. Source material: peripheral blood. These receptors all come from a woman at least 80 years old with acute or convalescent COVID-19. CDR3s include the opening cysteine and the closing phenylalanine or tryptophan. D genes are given only for firm matches. Some rows mark clone size as missing; the rest say once, few, many or name a class of expanded clone.

v_call,clone_size,j_call,d_call,cdr3_aa,cdr3_nt
TRBV19,.,TRBJ1-1,.,CASSISLLNTEAFF,TGTGCCAGTAGTATTTCCCTATTGAACACTGAAGCTTTCTTT
TRBV27,once,TRBJ1-2,TRBD1,CASSFLSGTGDYGYTF,TGTGCCAGCAGTTTCCTATCCGGGACAGGGGATTATGGCTACACCTTC
TRBV7-8,once,TRBJ1-2,TRBD1,CASSLRARDRISNYGYTF,TGTGCCAGCAGCTTACGGGCCCGGGACAGGATTTCAAACTATGGCTACACCTTC
TRBV3-1/TRBV3-2,.,TRBJ2-7,.,CASSQERLSGVNEQYF,TGTGCCAGCAGCCAAGAGAGGTTGTCGGGTGTCAACGAGCAGTACTTC
TRBV27,.,TRBJ1-6,.,CASSPNRDSNSPLHF,TGTGCCAGCAGTCCCAACAGGGATTCTAATTCACCCCTCCACTTT
TRBV18,.,TRBJ1-6,TRBD1,CASSPPGTGPNSPLHF,TGTGCCAGCTCACCACCCGGGACAGGCCCCAATTCACCCCTCCACTTT
TRBV15,.,TRBJ1-1,.,CATSPSGGRAEAFF,TGTGCCACCAGCCCCTCGGGGGGGCGAGCTGAAGCTTTCTTT
TRBV19,once,TRBJ1-5,.,CASSPRQVGQPQHF,TGTGCCAGTAGTCCGAGACAGGTTGGTCAGCCCCAGCATTTT
TRBV5-1,.,TRBJ2-7,TRBD2,CASSLTSGDSYEQYF,TGCGCCAGCAGCCTGACTAGCGGGGACTCCTACGAGCAGTACTTC
TRBV10-3,.,TRBJ2-7,TRBD1,CAIREQGFGDEQYF,TGTGCCATCAGAGAACAGGGGTTCGGGGACGAGCAGTACTTC
TRBV11-2,.,TRBJ1-1,.,CASSVLGGRNTEAFF,TGTGCCAGCAGCGTTCTCGGGGGACGGAACACTGAAGCTTTCTTT
TRBV6-1,.,TRBJ1-2,.,CASSESHLVAYGYTF,TGTGCCAGCAGTGAATCTCACCTCGTAGCCTATGGCTACACCTTC
TRBV18,.,TRBJ1-5,TRBD1,CASSPGTGRGQPQHF,TGTGCCAGCTCACCCGGGACAGGCCGTGGTCAGCCCCAGCATTTT
TRBV2,.,TRBJ1-6,.,CASSRQNSYNSPLHF,TGTGCCAGTTCAAGACAGAACTCCTATAATTCACCCCTCCACTTT
TRBV5-1,.,TRBJ1-2,TRBD1,CASSPTLGGQGSANYGYTF,TGCGCCAGCAGCCCGACCCTTGGGGGACAGGGTTCAGCTAACTATGGCTACACCTTC
TRBV5-6,.,TRBJ1-5,.,CASSLGQTSNQPQHF,TGTGCCAGCAGCCTCGGACAGACGAGCAATCAGCCCCAGCATTTT
TRBV4-1,.,TRBJ2-3,TRBD1,CATSEPGGSDTQYF,TGCGCCACCTCAGAGCCAGGGGGCTCAGATACGCAGTATTTT
TRBV7-2,.,TRBJ1-1,TRBD1,CASSPSLTGLSRAEAFF,TGTGCCAGCAGCCCAAGTCTGACAGGGCTGTCCCGGGCCGAAGCTTTCTTT
TRBV18,.,TRBJ1-1,TRBD1,CASSEDRGAVGAFF,TGTGCCAGCTCAGAGGACAGGGGAGCGGTCGGAGCTTTCTTT
TRBV4-2,few,TRBJ1-5,.,CASSQDKGLGQPQHF,TGTGCCAGCAGCCAAGATAAGGGGTTGGGTCAGCCCCAGCATTTT
TRBV2,.,TRBJ2-2,.,CASSVSFTSANTGELFF,TGTGCCAGCAGTGTATCTTTTACGAGTGCGAACACCGGGGAGCTGTTTTTT
TRBV4-3,.,TRBJ2-6,.,CASSQEGGLYTGANVLTF,TGCGCCAGCAGCCAAGAGGGGGGGCTGTATACTGGGGCCAACGTCCTGACTTTC
TRBV28,.,TRBJ1-3,.,CASSPPLGGRSGNTIYF,TGTGCCAGCAGCCCACCCTTGGGGGGGCGATCCGGAAACACCATATATTTT
TRBV7-9,.,TRBJ1-2,.,CASSLGQANYGYTF,TGTGCCAGCAGCTTAGGGCAGGCTAACTATGGCTACACCTTC
TRBV11-2,.,TRBJ1-1,.,CASSLATGEAFF,TGTGCCAGCAGCTTAGCGACAGGTGAAGCTTTCTTT
TRBV3-1/TRBV3-2,once,TRBJ1-1,TRBD1,CASSQGLWTGAPPDTEAFF,TGTGCCAGCAGCCAAGGGTTGTGGACAGGGGCTCCCCCCGACACTGAAGCTTTCTTT
TRBV7-2,many,TRBJ2-7,.,CASSSDRSSYEQYF,TGTGCCAGCAGCTCGGACAGAAGCTCCTACGAGCAGTACTTC
TRBV2,few,TRBJ1-6,.,CASSERQTMLSYNSPLHF,TGTGCCAGCAGTGAACGACAGACCATGCTTTCCTATAATTCACCCCTCCACTTT
TRBV5-4,.,TRBJ2-2,TRBD1,CASSSGQAPTGELFF,TGTGCCAGCAGCTCCGGACAGGCCCCGACCGGGGAGCTGTTTTTT
TRBV10-1,.,TRBJ1-1,TRBD1,CASSGGQGSAFF,TGCGCCAGCAGTGGTGGACAGGGGTCGGCTTTCTTT
TRBV15,.,TRBJ1-1,.,CATKAGTSTEAFF,TGTGCCACCAAGGCAGGAACCTCCACTGAAGCTTTCTTT
TRBV7-8,.,TRBJ1-3,.,CASMEGWRNTIYF,TGTGCCAGCATGGAGGGATGGAGAAACACCATATATTTT